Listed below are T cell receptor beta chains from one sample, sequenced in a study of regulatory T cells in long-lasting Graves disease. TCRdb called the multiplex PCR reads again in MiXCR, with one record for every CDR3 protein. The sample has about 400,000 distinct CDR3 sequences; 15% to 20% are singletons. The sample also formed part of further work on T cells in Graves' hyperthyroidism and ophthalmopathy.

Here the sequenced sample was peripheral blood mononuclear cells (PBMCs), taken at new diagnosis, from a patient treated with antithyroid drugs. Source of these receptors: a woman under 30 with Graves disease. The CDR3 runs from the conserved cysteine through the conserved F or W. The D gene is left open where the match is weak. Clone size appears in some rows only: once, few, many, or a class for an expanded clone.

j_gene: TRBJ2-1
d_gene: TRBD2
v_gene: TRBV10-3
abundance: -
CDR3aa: CAISEAAGGNNEQFF
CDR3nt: TGTGCCATCAGTGAAGCAGCGGGGGGTAACAATGAGCAGTTCTTC

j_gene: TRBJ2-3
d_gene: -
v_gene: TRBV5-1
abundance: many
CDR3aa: CASRTLASTDTQYF
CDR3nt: TGCGCCAGCAGGACTTTAGCTAGCACAGATACGCAGTATTTT

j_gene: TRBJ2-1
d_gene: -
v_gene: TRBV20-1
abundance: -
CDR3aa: CSAPALGGHFSGGQFF
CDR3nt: TGCAGTGCCCCCGCTTTGGGAGGTCATTTCAGTGGTGGGCAGTTCTTC

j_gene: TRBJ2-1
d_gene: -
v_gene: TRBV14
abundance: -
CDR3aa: CASSQWWGWDNEQFF
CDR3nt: TGTGCCAGCAGCCAATGGTGGGGATGGGACAATGAGCAGTTCTTC

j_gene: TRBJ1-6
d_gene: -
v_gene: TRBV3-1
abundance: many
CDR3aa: CASSQGRVSPLHF
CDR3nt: TGTGCCAGCAGCCAAGGCAGAGTTTCACCCCTCCACTTT

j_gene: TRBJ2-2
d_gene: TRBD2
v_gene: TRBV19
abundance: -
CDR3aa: CASSTRGTSFSGELFF
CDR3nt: TGTGCCAGTAGCACAAGGGGGACTAGTTTTTCCGGGGAGCTGTTTTTT

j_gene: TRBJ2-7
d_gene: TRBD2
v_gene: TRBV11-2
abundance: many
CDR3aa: CASSSSGGPTYEQYF
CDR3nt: TGTGCCAGCAGTTCGAGCGGGGGTCCCACCTACGAGCAGTACTTC

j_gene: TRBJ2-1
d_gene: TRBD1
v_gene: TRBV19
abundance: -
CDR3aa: CASSPEGQRNYNEQFF
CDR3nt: TGTGCCAGTAGCCCAGAGGGACAGAGAAACTACAATGAGCAGTTCTTC

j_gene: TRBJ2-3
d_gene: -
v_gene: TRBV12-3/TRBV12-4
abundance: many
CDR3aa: CASSPLSQGRYF
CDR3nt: TGTGCCAGCAGCCCGTTATCCCAAGGTAGATATTTT

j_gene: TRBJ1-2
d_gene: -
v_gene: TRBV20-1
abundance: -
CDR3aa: CSARDTAAYYGYTF
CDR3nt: TGCAGTGCTAGAGATACGGCAGCTTATTATGGCTACACCTTC

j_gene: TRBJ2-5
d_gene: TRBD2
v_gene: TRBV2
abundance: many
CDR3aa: CASFGLAGNHQETQYF
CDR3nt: TGTGCCAGCTTTGGGCTAGCGGGGAACCACCAAGAGACCCAGTACTTC

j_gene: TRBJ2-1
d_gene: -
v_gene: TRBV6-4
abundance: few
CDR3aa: CASGWTEYNEQFF
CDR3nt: TGTGCCAGCGGGTGGACGGAATACAATGAGCAGTTCTTC

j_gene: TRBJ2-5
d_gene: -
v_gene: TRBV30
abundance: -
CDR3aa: CAWRGIGGQETQYF
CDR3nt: TGTGCCTGGAGGGGCATAGGGGGCCAAGAGACCCAGTACTTC

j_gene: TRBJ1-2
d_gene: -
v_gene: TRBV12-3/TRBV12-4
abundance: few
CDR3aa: CASSLVVGTPRGGYTF
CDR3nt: TGTGCCAGCAGTCTCGTTGTCGGGACACCCAGAGGTGGCTACACCTTC

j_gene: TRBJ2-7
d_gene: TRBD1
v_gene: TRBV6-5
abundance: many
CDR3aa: CASSWDRGYEQYF
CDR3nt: TGTGCCAGCAGTTGGGACAGGGGCTACGAGCAGTACTTC

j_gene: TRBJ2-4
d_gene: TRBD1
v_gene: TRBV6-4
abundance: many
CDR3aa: CASSDSQGANIQYF
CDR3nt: TGTGCCAGCAGTGACTCACAGGGGGCAAACATTCAGTACTTC

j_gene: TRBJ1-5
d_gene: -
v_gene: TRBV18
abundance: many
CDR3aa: CASSPGNQPQHF
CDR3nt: TGCGCCAGCAGCCCGGGGAATCAGCCCCAGCATTTT

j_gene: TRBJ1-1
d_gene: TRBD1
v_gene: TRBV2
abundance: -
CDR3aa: CASSLSGTGGFTEAFF
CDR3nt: TGTGCCAGCAGTTTGTCCGGGACAGGGGGATTCACTGAAGCTTTCTTT

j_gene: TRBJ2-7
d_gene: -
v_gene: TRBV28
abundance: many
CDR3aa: CAVKGDSYEQYF
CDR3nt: TGTGCCGTCAAGGGGGACTCCTACGAGCAGTACTTC

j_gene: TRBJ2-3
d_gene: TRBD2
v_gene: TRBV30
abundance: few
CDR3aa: CAWGEGMTDTQYF
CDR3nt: TGTGCCTGGGGGGAGGGTATGACAGATACGCAGTATTTT

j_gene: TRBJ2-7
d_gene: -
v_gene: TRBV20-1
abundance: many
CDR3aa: CSASRDSNSYEQYF
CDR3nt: TGCAGTGCTAGCAGGGACTCAAACTCCTACGAGCAGTACTTC

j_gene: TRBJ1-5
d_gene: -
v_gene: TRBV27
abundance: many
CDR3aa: CASSLGWGGQPQHF
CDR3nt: TGTGCCAGCAGCCTAGGGTGGGGGGGTCAGCCCCAGCATTTT